This entry lists 4 T cell receptor beta chains sequenced from one sample in a study of naive and memory T cell subsets. The beta constant-region primer was an equimolar mix of two oligonucleotides covering TRBC1 and TRBC2. Ligated cDNA was amplified by four rounds of PCR with nested alpha and beta constant-region primers and SP2. TCRdb re-called the UMI-ligation and nested PCR reads through MiXCR, storing one row per CDR3 protein. This table holds about 120,000 distinct CDR3 sequences, 35% to 45% found once. The sample taken for sequencing was central memory CD4+ T cells from blood. The receptors shown here come from a human donor in good health.

V is TRBV29-1 and J is TRBJ2-3; maybe TRBD1 (8 bases). The CDR3 has 15 amino acids. CDR1 and CDR2 (germline): SQVTM, ANQGSEA. V shed 6 bases and J shed 3 bases, with 19 bases lying between them. The CDR3: CSVHRGGGWTDTQYF. The CDR3 bases are TGCAGCGTCCACAGGGGGGGGGGTTGGACAGATACGCAGTATTTT.

This clonotype was counted between two and nine times. This chain links TRBV6-5 with TRBJ2-1, with 13 positions matching TRBD2. From germline, CDR1 is MNHEY and CDR2 SVGAGI. The CDR3 is 15 residues long. V dropped 4 bases and J dropped 7; count of bases not matched to a gene: 4. The DNA of the CDR3 is TGTGCCAGCAGTTGGGGGACTAGCGGGATAAATGAGCAGTTCTTC. Its translation: CASSWGTSGINEQFF.

The gene calls are TRBV20-1 and TRBJ2-1, with 12 positions matching TRBD2. Germline V gene lookup returns CDR1 DFQATT and CDR2 SNEGSKA (reference sequence). J was trimmed by 0 bases and V by 1 base; bases with no gene match: 13. The CDR3 spans 20 residues. CDR3 in amino acids: CSARAPREGLAGSSYNEQFF. The CDR3 DNA follows: TGCAGTGCTAGAGCCCCGAGGGAAGGACTAGCGGGGAGCTCCTACAATGAGCAGTTCTTC.

The V and J genes are TRBV6-5 and TRBJ2-1; 11 bases are a match to TRBD2. The trim removed 2 bases at V and 9 bases at J, leaving 9 bases unmatched. The CDR3 contains 16 residues. Germline V gene data show CDR1 as MNHEY and CDR2 as SVGAGI. The CDR3 region has the DNA TGTGCCAGCAGTTACGGGAGACTAGCGGGATCGGGTGAGCAGTTCTTC. This translates into CASSYGRLAGSGEQFF.